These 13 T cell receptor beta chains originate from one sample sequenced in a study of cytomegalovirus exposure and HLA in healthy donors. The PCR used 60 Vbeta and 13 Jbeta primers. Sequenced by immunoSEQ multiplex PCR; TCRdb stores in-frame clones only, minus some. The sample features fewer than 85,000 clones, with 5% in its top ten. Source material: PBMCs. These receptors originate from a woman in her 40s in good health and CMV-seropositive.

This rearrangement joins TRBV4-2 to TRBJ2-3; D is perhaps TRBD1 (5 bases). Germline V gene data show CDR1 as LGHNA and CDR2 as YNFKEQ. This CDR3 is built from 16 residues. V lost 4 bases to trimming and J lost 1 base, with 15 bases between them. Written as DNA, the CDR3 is TGTGCCAGCAGCCGACTGGCAGGGTTGCGCACAGATACGCAGTATTTT. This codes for CASSRLAGLRTDTQYF.

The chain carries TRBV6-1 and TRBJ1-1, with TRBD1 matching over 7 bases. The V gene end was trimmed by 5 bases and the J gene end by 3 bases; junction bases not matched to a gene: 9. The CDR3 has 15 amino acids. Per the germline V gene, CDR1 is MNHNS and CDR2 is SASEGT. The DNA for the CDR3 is TGTGCCAGCAGTTGGACAGGAGCTCCGGACACTGAAGCTTTCTTT. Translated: CASSWTGAPDTEAFF.

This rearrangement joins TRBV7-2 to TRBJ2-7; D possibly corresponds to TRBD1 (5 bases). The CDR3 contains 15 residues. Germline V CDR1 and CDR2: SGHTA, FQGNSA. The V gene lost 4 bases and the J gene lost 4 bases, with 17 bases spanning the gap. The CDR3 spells CASSYVVQGGYEQYF. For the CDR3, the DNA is TGTGCCAGCAGCTACGTAGTGCAGGGTGGGTACGAGCAGTACTTC.

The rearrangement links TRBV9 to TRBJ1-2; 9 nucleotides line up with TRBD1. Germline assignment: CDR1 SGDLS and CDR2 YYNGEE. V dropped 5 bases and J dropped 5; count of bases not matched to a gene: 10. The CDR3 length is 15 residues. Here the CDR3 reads CASSTGGAEGYGYTF. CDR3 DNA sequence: TGTGCCAGCAGTACAGGGGGCGCCGAAGGATATGGCTACACCTTC.

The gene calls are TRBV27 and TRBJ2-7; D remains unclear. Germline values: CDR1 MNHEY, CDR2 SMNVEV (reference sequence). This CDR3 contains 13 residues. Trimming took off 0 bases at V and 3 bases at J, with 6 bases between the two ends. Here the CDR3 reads CASSLSGDYEQYF. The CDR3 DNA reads TGTGCCAGCAGTTTATCTGGAGACTACGAGCAGTACTTC.

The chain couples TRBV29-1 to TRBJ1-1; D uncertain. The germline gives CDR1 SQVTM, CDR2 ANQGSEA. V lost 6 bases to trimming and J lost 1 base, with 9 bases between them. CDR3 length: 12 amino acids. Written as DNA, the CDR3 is TGCAGCGTCGATAATAGGAACACTGAAGCTTTCTTT. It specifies CSVDNRNTEAFF. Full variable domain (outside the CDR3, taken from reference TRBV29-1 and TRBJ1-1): SAVISQKPSRDICQRGTSLTIQCQVDSQVTMMFWYRQQPGQSLTLIATANQGSEATYESGFVIDKFPISRPNLTFSTLTVSNMSPEDSSIYLCSVDNRNTEAFFGQGTRLTVV.

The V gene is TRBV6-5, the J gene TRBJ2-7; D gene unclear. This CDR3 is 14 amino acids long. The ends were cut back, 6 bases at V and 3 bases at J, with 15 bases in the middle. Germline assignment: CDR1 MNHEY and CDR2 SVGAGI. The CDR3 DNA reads TGTGCCAGCAGCCCCTCCCCCAACTTCTACGAGCAGTACTTC. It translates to CASSPSPNFYEQYF.

DNA for the CDR3: TGTGCCACCCAGGGCCTGAACACTGAAGCTTTCTTT. It specifies CATQGLNTEAFF. V and J are TRBV27 and TRBJ1-1; tentative D call: TRBD1 (5 bases). The CDR3 totals 12 residues. Germline values: CDR1 MNHEY, CDR2 SMNVEV (reference sequence). The V end lost 10 bases, the J end lost 0 bases, and 9 bases lay between the germline ends.

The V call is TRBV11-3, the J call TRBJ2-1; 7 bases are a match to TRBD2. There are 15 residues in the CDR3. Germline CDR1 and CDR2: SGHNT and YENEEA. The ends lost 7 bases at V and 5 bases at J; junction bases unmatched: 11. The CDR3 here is CASTPAPGRNNEQFF. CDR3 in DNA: TGTGCCAGCACCCCTGCTCCCGGGAGGAACAATGAGCAGTTCTTC. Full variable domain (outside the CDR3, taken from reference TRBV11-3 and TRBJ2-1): EAGVVQSPRYKIIEKKQPVAFWCNPISGHNTLYWYLQNLGQGPELLIRYENEEAVDDSQLPKDRFSAERLKGVDSTLKIQPAELGDSAVYLCASTPAPGRNNEQFFGPGTRLTVL.

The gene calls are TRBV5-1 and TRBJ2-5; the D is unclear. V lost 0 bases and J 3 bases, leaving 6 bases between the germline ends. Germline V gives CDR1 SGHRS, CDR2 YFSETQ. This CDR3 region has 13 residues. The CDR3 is CASSLGSKETQYF. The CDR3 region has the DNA TGCGCCAGCAGCTTGGGGAGCAAAGAGACCCAGTACTTC.

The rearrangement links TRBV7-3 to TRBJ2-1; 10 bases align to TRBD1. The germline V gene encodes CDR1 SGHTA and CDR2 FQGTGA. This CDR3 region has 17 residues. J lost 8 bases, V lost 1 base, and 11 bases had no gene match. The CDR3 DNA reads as TGTGCCAGCAGCTTAAGTCCGATGTGGACAGGGGGGGATGAGCAGTTCTTC. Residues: CASSLSPMWTGGDEQFF.

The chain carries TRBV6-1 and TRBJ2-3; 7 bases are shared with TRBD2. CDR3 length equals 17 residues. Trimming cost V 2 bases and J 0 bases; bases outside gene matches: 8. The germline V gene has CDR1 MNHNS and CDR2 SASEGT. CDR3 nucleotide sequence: TGTGCCAGCAGTGAAATAGGGAGGGTTTCTAGCACAGATACGCAGTATTTT. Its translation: CASSEIGRVSSTDTQYF.

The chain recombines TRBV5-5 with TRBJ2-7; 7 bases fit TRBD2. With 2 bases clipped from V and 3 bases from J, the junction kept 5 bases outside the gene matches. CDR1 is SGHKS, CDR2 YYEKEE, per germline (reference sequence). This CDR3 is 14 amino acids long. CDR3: CASSFLRESYEQYF. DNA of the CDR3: TGTGCCAGCAGCTTTTTGCGGGAGAGCTACGAGCAGTACTTC.